Listed here are 7 T cell receptor beta chains from one sample, sequenced in a study of shared clonotypes between healthy human individuals. Generated by immunoSEQ multiplex PCR, the TCRdb table keeps only in-frame clones and is missing some. Of millions of clones listed, just under 95% are singletons. Naive CD8 isolation took CD45RO-negative cells positively selected for CCR7 and excluded terminally differentiated effector memory CD45RA+ cells. The sequencing input was naive CD8+ T cells sorted from blood. These receptors all come from a man aged 18 to 30 in good health.

The rearrangement uses TRBV4-1 and TRBJ1-3; D not resolved. Germline CDR1 is MGHRA and CDR2 is YSYEKL. The CDR3 runs to 13 residues. Trimming cost V 0 bases and J 3 bases, with 3 bases left between them. The CDR3 sequence: CASSQEGGNTIYF. As DNA, the CDR3 is TGCGCCAGCAGCCAAGAGGGTGGAAACACCATATATTTT.

This clone has just one count. The CDR3 sequence: CASSYSFGLAGTEQYF. The CDR3 bases are TGTGCCAGCAGTTACTCCTTTGGACTAGCGGGTACCGAGCAGTACTTC. This rearrangement joins TRBV6-5 to TRBJ2-7, with 11 bases identical to TRBD2. V gave up 0 bases and J gave up 6 bases; unmatched junction bases: 7. The CDR3 totals 16 residues. Germline lookup yields CDR1 MNHEY and CDR2 SVGAGI.

For the CDR3, the DNA is TGCGCCAGCAGCTTGTTGAGCGGGAGCTCCTACAATGAGCAGTTCTTC. It encodes CASSLLSGSSYNEQFF. The chain combines TRBV5-1 with TRBJ2-1; 8 bases fit TRBD2. Per germline, CDR1 SGHRS and CDR2 YFSETQ. The CDR3 has 16 amino acids. V lost 1 base and J lost 0; bases outside the gene matches: 3.

The chain employs TRBV5-6 and TRBJ2-1; 12 bases are shared with TRBD2. Germline CDR1 is SGHDT and CDR2 is YYEEEE. With 4 bases clipped from V and 5 bases from J, the junction kept 13 bases outside the gene matches. The CDR3 has 18 amino acids. The CDR3 bases are TGTGCCAGCAGCCCCTGGACTAGCGGGAAAGGGATACACAATGAGCAGTTCTTC. This gives the protein CASSPWTSGKGIHNEQFF.

The chain employs TRBV9 and TRBJ2-7; 11 bases agree with TRBD1. Per germline, CDR1 SGDLS and CDR2 YYNGEE. The V segment lost 4 bases and the J segment 2 bases; nucleotides outside the gene matches: 5. This CDR3 comprises 15 residues. DNA for the CDR3: TGTGCCAGCAGCCAGGGACAGGGGGGACCCTACGAGCAGTACTTC. Encoded protein: CASSQGQGGPYEQYF.

The chain couples TRBV12-5 to TRBJ2-1; D remains ambiguous. Trimming pared 5 bases from V and 4 bases from J, leaving 3 bases between. The germline CDR1 and CDR2 sequences are LGHNT and FRNRAP. This CDR3 has 11 amino acids. In DNA form, the CDR3 reads TGTGCTAGTGGTCGATACAATGAGCAGTTCTTC. It codes for CASGRYNEQFF.

This chain links TRBV6-1 with TRBJ2-7; D is ambiguous. There are 13 residues in the CDR3. Germline V lookup: CDR1 MNHNS, CDR2 SASEGT. V lost 5 bases to trimming and J lost 2 bases, with 10 bases between them. The CDR3 loop reads CASSQRTPYEQYF. CDR3 DNA sequence: TGTGCCAGCAGTCAACGGACCCCCTACGAGCAGTACTTC.